This T cell receptor beta chain was obtained from a study of cytomegalovirus exposure and HLA in healthy donors. The PCR contained 60 Vbeta and 13 Jbeta primers. In the original workflow: About 80 million unique TCR beta chains, about 10 million of them shared, were counted by a later analysis. Assay used: immunoSEQ multiplex PCR; TCRdb lists only in-frame clones, some missing. The DNA gave D and trimming, while V, J and clone size come from that table. Seen here are tens of thousands of clones, around 76% observed once, and the top ten hold 9.5% to 13%. Germline-derived CDR1 and CDR2 are SEHNR and FQNEAQ (reference sequence). Unmatched junction bases numbered 4, after V lost 1 base and J lost 5 bases. CDR3 size: 15 residues. Notes on this clone: Antigen specificity is unknown.

Overall study results and limits: CMV serostatus was the sole immune exposure data available. Using the classifier, cytomegalovirus status was reportedly diagnosed with high specificity and sensitivity.

Sequenced: PBMCs. This TCR was sampled from a man younger than 45 in good health and CMV-seropositive. The rearrangement uses TRBV7-9 and TRBJ2-4; 8 bases line up with TRBD2. The CDR3 nucleotides are TGTGCCAGCAGCTTAGGCGGGGGGAGACAAAACATTCAGTACTTC. This sequence encodes CASSLGGGRQNIQYF.